This T cell receptor beta chain was profiled in a study of CD8+CD57+ T cells in acquired aplastic anemia. Study-level findings and limits: Overlap between patients and controls comprised 25 to 35 CD8+ CDR3 sequences.

TCR beta VDJ and CDR3 profiling used genomic DNA as template. TCRdb itself ran the reads through MiXCR, one entry per CDR3 protein. Of approximately 380,000 distinct CDR3 sequences listed, under 80% are singletons. A word on this clonotype: Its antigen remains unknown.

The sample was sorted CD4+, CD8+, or CD8+CD57+ T cells (not recorded which) from PBMCs. This receptor was identified in a human donor in good health, serving as a control.

The CDR3 spells CASSEVQGGSPLHF. CDR3 nucleotide sequence: TGTGCCAGCAGTGAAGTTCAGGGTGGATCACCCCTCCACTTT. This sequence joins TRBV25-1 and TRBJ1-6; possibly TRBD1 for D (5 bases). The germline gives CDR1 MGHDK, CDR2 SYGVNS. V was cut by 2 bases and J by 10 bases, with 12 bases left in between. The CDR3 loop spans 14 amino acids.